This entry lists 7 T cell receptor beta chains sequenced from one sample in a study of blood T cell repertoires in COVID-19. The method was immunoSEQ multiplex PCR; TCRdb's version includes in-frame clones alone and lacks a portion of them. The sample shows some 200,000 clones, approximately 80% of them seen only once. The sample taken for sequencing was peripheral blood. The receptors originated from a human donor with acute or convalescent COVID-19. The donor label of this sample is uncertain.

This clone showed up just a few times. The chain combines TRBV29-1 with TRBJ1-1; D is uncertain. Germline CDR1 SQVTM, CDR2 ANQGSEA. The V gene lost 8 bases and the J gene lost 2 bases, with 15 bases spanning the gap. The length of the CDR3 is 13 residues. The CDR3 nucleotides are TGCAGCTCCAAGGTGGGAGGCAACACTGAAGCTTTCTTT. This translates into CSSKVGGNTEAFF.

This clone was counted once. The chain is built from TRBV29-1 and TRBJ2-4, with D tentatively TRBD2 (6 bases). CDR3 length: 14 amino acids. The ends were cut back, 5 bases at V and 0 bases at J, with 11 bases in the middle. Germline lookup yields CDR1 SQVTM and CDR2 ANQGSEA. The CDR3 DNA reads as TGCAGCGTTTACACGGGACTAGCCAAAAACATTCAGTACTTC. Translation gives CSVYTGLAKNIQYF.

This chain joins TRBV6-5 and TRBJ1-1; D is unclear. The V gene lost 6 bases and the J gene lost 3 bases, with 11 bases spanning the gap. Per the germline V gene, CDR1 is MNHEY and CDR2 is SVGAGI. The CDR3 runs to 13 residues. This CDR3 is CASRGGSDTEAFF. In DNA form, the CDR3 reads TGTGCCAGCAGGGGTGGGAGTGACACTGAAGCTTTCTTT.

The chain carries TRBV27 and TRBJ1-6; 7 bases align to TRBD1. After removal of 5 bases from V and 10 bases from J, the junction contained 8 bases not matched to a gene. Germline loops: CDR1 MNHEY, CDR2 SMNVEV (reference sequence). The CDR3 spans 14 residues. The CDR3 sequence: CASSPSGGFSPLHF. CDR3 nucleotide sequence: TGTGCCAGCAGTCCTTCAGGGGGGTTCTCACCCCTCCACTTT.

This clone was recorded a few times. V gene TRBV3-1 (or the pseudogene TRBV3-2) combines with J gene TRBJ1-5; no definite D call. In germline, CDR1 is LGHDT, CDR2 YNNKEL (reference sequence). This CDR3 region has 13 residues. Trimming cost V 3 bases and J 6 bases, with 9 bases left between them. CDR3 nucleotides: TGTGCCAGCAGCCAGGGGAGGGTTCAGCCCCAGCATTTT. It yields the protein CASSQGRVQPQHF.

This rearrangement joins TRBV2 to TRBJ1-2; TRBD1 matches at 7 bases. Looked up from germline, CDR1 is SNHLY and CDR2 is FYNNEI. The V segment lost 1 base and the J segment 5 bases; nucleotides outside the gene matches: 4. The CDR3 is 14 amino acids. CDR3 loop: CASSEDGTAYGYTF. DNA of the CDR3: TGTGCCAGCAGTGAAGACGGGACAGCATATGGCTACACCTTC.

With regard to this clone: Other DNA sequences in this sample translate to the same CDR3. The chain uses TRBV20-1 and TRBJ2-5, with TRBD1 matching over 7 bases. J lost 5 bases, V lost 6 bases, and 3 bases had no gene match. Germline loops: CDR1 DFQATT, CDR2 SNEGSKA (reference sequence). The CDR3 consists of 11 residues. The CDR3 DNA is TGCAGTGCCCCAGGGGGTGAGACCCAGTACTTC. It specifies CSAPGGETQYF.